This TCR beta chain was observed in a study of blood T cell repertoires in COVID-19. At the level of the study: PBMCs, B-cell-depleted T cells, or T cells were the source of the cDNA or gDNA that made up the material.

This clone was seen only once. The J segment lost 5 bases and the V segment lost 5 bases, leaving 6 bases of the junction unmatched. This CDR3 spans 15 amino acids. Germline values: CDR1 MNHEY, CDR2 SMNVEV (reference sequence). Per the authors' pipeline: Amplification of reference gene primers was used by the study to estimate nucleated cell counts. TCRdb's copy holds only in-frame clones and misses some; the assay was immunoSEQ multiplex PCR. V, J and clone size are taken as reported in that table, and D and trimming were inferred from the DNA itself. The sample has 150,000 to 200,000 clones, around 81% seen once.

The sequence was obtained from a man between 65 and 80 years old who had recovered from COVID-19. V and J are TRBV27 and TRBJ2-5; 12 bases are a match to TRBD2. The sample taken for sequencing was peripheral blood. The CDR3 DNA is TGTGCCAGCAGTATGACTAGCGGGAGTATCGAGACCCAGTACTTC. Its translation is CASSMTSGSIETQYF.